This T cell receptor (beta chain) was observed in a study of blood T cell repertoires in COVID-19. Study at large: The United States, Italy and Spain provided the acute and convalescent COVID-19 samples. The analysed material was cDNA or gDNA that came from T cells, B-cell-depleted T cells, or PBMCs.

Germline V gene sequence: CDR1 SNHLY, CDR2 FYNNEI. This CDR3 is built from 14 residues. J lost 5 bases, V lost 6 bases, and 5 bases had no gene match. TCRdb keeps only in-frame clones here, not all; method: immunoSEQ multiplex PCR. The table lists roughly 88,000 clones, approximately 79% of them singletons, with 16% in the top ten. The chain has TRBV2 and TRBJ2-4; 9 nucleotides line up with TRBD2. The source material was peripheral blood. This TCR was sampled from a woman of 80 years or more with active or convalescent COVID-19. CDR3 sequence reads: CASRPRLAENIQYF. CDR3 in DNA: TGTGCCAGCAGACCCCGACTAGCGGAAAACATTCAGTACTTC.